The 26 T cell receptor beta chains below come from one sample, sequenced in a study of blood T cell repertoires in COVID-19. Assay: immunoSEQ multiplex PCR; the TCRdb copy retains only in-frame clones and omits some. The repertoire holds about 11,000 clones, 88% seen once, with approximately 5% in the top ten. Sequenced input: peripheral blood. The receptors stem from a human donor in a cohort sampled during active COVID-19.

The V call is TRBV7-6, the J call TRBJ2-2; D is unresolved. The V and J ends lost 2 bases and 3 bases respectively, with 10 bases between them. CDR3 length: 15 amino acids. The germline V gene has CDR1 SGHVS and CDR2 FNYEAQ. The CDR3 here is CASSLTARHTGELFF. DNA for the CDR3: TGTGCCAGCAGCTTAACGGCCAGGCACACCGGGGAGCTGTTTTTT.

The chain carries TRBV30 and TRBJ1-6; D is unresolved. CDR3 length: 14 amino acids. Germline CDR1 GTSNPN, CDR2 SVGIG (reference sequence). Trimming took off 0 bases at V and 6 bases at J, with 9 bases between the two ends. Here the CDR3 reads CAWSVEASNSPLHF. The CDR3 DNA sequence: TGTGCCTGGAGTGTGGAGGCCAGTAATTCACCCCTCCACTTT.

J is TRBJ2-7 and V is TRBV11-2; 8 nucleotides match TRBD1. Per germline, CDR1 SGHAT and CDR2 FQNNGV. V shed 3 bases and J 3 bases; nucleotides not matched to a gene: 16. The CDR3 spans 18 residues. The CDR3 region has the DNA TGTGCCAGCAGCTTCTTGCCCCTGACAGGGGCCCTTGTCTACGAGCAGTACTTC. It translates to CASSFLPLTGALVYEQYF.

This clone appeared a few times. The chain combines TRBV29-1 with TRBJ2-1, with TRBD1 as a possible D gene (6 bases). The CDR3 covers 12 residues. Trimming removed 0 bases from V and 9 bases from J, with 9 bases in between. Germline V CDR1 and CDR2: SQVTM, ANQGSEA. The CDR3 protein is CSVEDRGSEQFF. Written as DNA, the CDR3 is TGCAGCGTTGAAGACAGGGGAAGTGAGCAGTTCTTC.

The rearrangement uses TRBV27 and TRBJ2-1, with TRBD1 identical over 10 bases. This CDR3 spans 16 amino acids. Trimming cost V 6 bases and J 4 bases; bases outside gene matches: 9. Germline assignment: CDR1 MNHEY and CDR2 SMNVEV (reference sequence). CDR3 sequence: CASSTYRDRGYNEQFF. CDR3 bases: TGTGCCAGCAGCACCTACCGGGACAGGGGATACAATGAGCAGTTCTTC.

V and J are TRBV7-2 and TRBJ2-4; TRBD2 agrees at 7 bases. V shed 5 bases, J shed 5 bases, and the junction held 15 bases outside the gene matches. This CDR3 region has 17 residues. The germline gives CDR1 SGHTA, CDR2 FQGNSA. CDR3 sequence (DNA): TGTGCCAGCAGCCGTTGGGAGGTCTCGGGGGGTCAAAACATTCAGTACTTC. Translating gives CASSRWEVSGGQNIQYF.

V is TRBV5-1 and J is TRBJ2-7; possible D gene TRBD1, 6 bases. The germline CDR1 and CDR2 sequences are SGHRS and YFSETQ. This CDR3 region has 13 residues. Trimming pared 2 bases from V and 3 bases from J, leaving 9 bases between. The DNA for the CDR3 is TGCGCCAGCAGCTTCGGACAGCGCTACGAGCAGTACTTC. It yields the protein CASSFGQRYEQYF.

This rearrangement joins TRBV6-5 to TRBJ1-2, with 8 bases identical to TRBD1. The CDR3 sequence is 15 residues long. CDR1 MNHEY and CDR2 SVGAGI come from the germline V gene. Germline trimming cut 6 bases from V and 3 bases from J; bases unmatched to any gene: 9. CDR3 DNA sequence: TGTGCCAGCAGCCTCCAACAGGGGGGATACTATGGCTACACCTTC. It encodes CASSLQQGGYYGYTF.

The chain employs TRBV18 and TRBJ2-5; TRBD1 matches 9 bases. The junction had 9 bases not matched to a gene; V was cut back by 3 bases and J by 1 base. CDR1 and CDR2 from the germline V gene are KGHSH and LQKENI. The CDR3 covers 17 residues. The CDR3 DNA reads TGTGCCAGCTCACCGTACAGGGGGCAAGACGGCCAAGAGACCCAGTACTTC. It codes for CASSPYRGQDGQETQYF.

This clone was seen only once. The rearrangement uses TRBV29-1 and TRBJ2-1; 11 bases map to TRBD1. The CDR3 contains 16 residues. Germline V gives CDR1 SQVTM, CDR2 ANQGSEA. V was pared by 7 bases and J by 4 bases, with 12 bases of the junction left unmatched. Here the CDR3 reads CSGTGQGVIGYNEQFF. Written as DNA, the CDR3 is TGCAGCGGGACGGGACAGGGGGTTATCGGATACAATGAGCAGTTCTTC.

This chain uses TRBV4-1 with TRBJ2-7; 8 bases map to TRBD1. V trimming: 4 bases; J trimming: 4 bases; junction bases outside the gene matches: 12. Germline V lookup: CDR1 MGHRA, CDR2 YSYEKL. CDR3 length equals 16 residues. This chain's CDR3 is CASSLLLGQDSYEQYF. The CDR3 DNA sequence: TGCGCCAGCAGCCTCCTGCTGGGACAGGATTCTTACGAGCAGTACTTC.

The genes are TRBV28 and TRBJ2-7, with TRBD2 matching over 12 bases. CDR1 is MDHEN and CDR2 is SYDVKM in the germline V gene. The CDR3 contains 18 residues. Germline trimming cut 4 bases from V and 0 bases from J; bases unmatched to any gene: 10. The CDR3 sequence is CASSSQTATSGGSYEQYF. Written as DNA, the CDR3 is TGTGCCAGCAGTTCCCAAACCGCGACTAGCGGGGGCTCCTACGAGCAGTACTTC.

This sequence joins TRBV10-2 and TRBJ1-1; tentative D call: TRBD1 (5 bases). Trimming removed 4 bases at V and 6 bases at J, with 15 bases between. Germline V CDR1 and CDR2: WSHSY, SAAADI. There are 14 residues in the CDR3. This CDR3 is CASSVSLMTAEAFF. The CDR3 region has the DNA TGCGCCAGCAGTGTCAGTCTAATGACAGCTGAAGCTTTCTTT.

The V call is TRBV7-9, the J call TRBJ2-1; 8 nucleotides line up with TRBD2. V dropped 7 bases and J dropped 7; count of bases not matched to a gene: 12. CDR3 size: 15 residues. Per the germline V gene, CDR1 is SEHNR and CDR2 is FQNEAQ (reference sequence). The CDR3 DNA sequence: TGTGCCAGCATTGGGGGTCCGGGAGGGCCGAATGAGCAGTTCTTC. Protein product: CASIGGPGGPNEQFF.

The genes are TRBV19 and TRBJ2-3, with 9 bases lining up with TRBD1. Germline-derived CDR1 and CDR2 are LNHDA and SQIVND (reference sequence). CDR3 length: 17 residues. The ends lost 4 bases at V and 0 bases at J; junction bases unmatched: 8. CDR3 loop: CASSTRTGVGSTDTQYF. The CDR3 nucleotides read TGTGCCAGTAGTACCCGGACAGGGGTAGGAAGCACAGATACGCAGTATTTT.

This clone appeared once. The chain carries TRBV5-1 and TRBJ2-1, with 13 bases identical to TRBD2. There are 15 residues in the CDR3. Germline CDR1 SGHRS, CDR2 YFSETQ. V shed 4 bases and J 4 bases; nucleotides not matched to a gene: 2. For the CDR3, the DNA is TGCGCCAGCAGCCGGGGACTAGCGGGATACAATGAGCAGTTCTTC. As protein: CASSRGLAGYNEQFF.

The chain employs TRBV3-1 (or the pseudogene TRBV3-2) and TRBJ2-7; no definite D call. From germline, CDR1 is LGHDT and CDR2 YNNKEL (reference sequence). This CDR3 region has 15 residues. The germline V and J ends were trimmed by 1 base and 7 bases, with 17 bases remaining between them. DNA for the CDR3: TGTGCCAGCAGCCAAGTTGGGCCAGGTAGATTAGAGCAGTACTTC. It translates to CASSQVGPGRLEQYF.

The chain combines TRBV7-8 with TRBJ1-2; tentative D call: TRBD1 (6 bases). V was shortened by 2 bases and J by 8 bases, with 21 bases between the two germline ends. The CDR3 is made up of 16 amino acids. Germline assignment: CDR1 SGHVS and CDR2 FQNEAQ. As DNA, the CDR3 is TGTGCCAGCAGCTTAAACTTGCGGGGGCGGTCTGGGGGCTACACCTTC. Translation: CASSLNLRGRSGGYTF.

The J gene is TRBJ2-2, the V gene TRBV10-3; D is unclear. V lost 2 bases to trimming and J lost 6 bases, with 13 bases between them. Germline V gene data show CDR1 as ENHRY and CDR2 as SYGVKD. This CDR3 comprises 15 residues. DNA of the CDR3: TGTGCCATCAGTGAGACTTTGTCGGGTTCCGGGGAGCTGTTTTTT. Protein product: CAISETLSGSGELFF.

This clone was found a few times. The V gene is TRBV3-1 (or the pseudogene TRBV3-2), the J gene TRBJ1-1, with D hard to call. Trimming pared 3 bases from V and 5 bases from J, leaving 16 bases between. The CDR3 sequence is 15 residues long. Germline CDR1 and CDR2: LGHDT and YNNKEL (reference sequence). In DNA, the CDR3 is TGTGCCAGCAGCCATCCAGCCACCGAGGGTACTGAAGCTTTCTTT. Translation: CASSHPATEGTEAFF.

The chain carries TRBV5-1 and TRBJ2-7; possibly TRBD1 for D (5 bases). CDR3 size: 15 residues. Germline V gene data show CDR1 as SGHRS and CDR2 as YFSETQ. Trimming shortened V by 4 bases and J by 0 bases, and 14 bases separated the two germline ends. In nucleotides, the CDR3 is TGCGCCAGCAGCAACCCGACAGTGCTCTCCTACGAGCAGTACTTC. Its translation is CASSNPTVLSYEQYF.

V usage is TRBV2 and J usage is TRBJ2-1, with 10 bases fitting TRBD1. V dropped 8 bases and J dropped 7; count of bases not matched to a gene: 2. The CDR3 sequence is 12 residues long. Germline CDR1 is SNHLY and CDR2 is FYNNEI. CDR3: CASRDRGNEQFF. The CDR3 DNA is TGTGCCAGCCGGGACAGGGGTAATGAGCAGTTCTTC. The full variable domain, completed using reference TRBV2 and TRBJ2-1, is EPEVTQTPSHQVTQMGQEVILRCVPISNHLYFYWYRQILGQKVEFLVSFYNNEISEKSEIFDDQFSVERPDGSNFTLKIRSTKLEDSAMYFCASRDRGNEQFFGPGTRLTVL.

The chain recombines TRBV7-9 with TRBJ2-3; weak D call: TRBD1 (5 bases). Germline assignment: CDR1 SEHNR and CDR2 FQNEAQ (reference sequence). Trimming took 5 bases from V and 4 from J, leaving 22 bases between them. The CDR3 totals 17 residues. CDR3 in DNA: TGTGCCAGCAGCCCACAGGTCGAGCGTTGGGGCGCAGATACGCAGTATTTT. This translates into CASSPQVERWGADTQYF.

This rearrangement joins TRBV27 to TRBJ2-3; 7 bases line up with TRBD1. Trimming at V came to 4 bases and at J to 3 bases, leaving 10 bases not matched to a gene. Looked up from germline, CDR1 is MNHEY and CDR2 is SMNVEV (reference sequence). The CDR3 runs to 16 residues. CDR3: CASSSYRDSVTDTQYF. The CDR3 nucleotides are TGTGCCAGCAGTTCCTATAGGGACAGCGTGACAGATACGCAGTATTTT.

The gene calls are TRBV14 and TRBJ2-7; the D gene is possibly TRBD1 (5 bases). V lost 1 base, J lost 6 bases, and 10 bases lay in between. The germline CDR1 and CDR2 sequences are SGHDN and FVKESK. The CDR3 runs to 13 residues. CDR3 in DNA: TGTGCCAGCAGCCAAGGGACAATTGGCGAGCAGTACTTC. It encodes CASSQGTIGEQYF.

The chain recombines TRBV28 with TRBJ2-3; 7 bases line up with TRBD2. Trimming removed 4 bases from V and 4 bases from J; junction bases left unmatched: 11. CDR3 length equals 16 residues. Germline CDR1 is MDHEN and CDR2 is SYDVKM. The CDR3 nucleotides are TGTGCCAGCAGTTCTTATAGGGAGGGAGACTCAGATACGCAGTATTTT. Translated: CASSSYREGDSDTQYF.